The subject of this entry is one T cell receptor (beta chain). The clone's antigen remains unknown. This may be a read error: a much more frequent sequence differs by one nucleotide. The record originates from a study of glioma-infiltrating T cells (dated by TCRdb to 2016 to 2017). As for the study more broadly: Sequencing of TCR alpha- and beta-chain repertoires was performed on glioma tissue, on non-neoplastic brain tissue, and on matched peripheral blood mononuclear cells. To gauge divergence between tissue and blood T-cell populations, every tissue-infiltrating repertoire was compared against the peripheral blood repertoire from the same patient. Three low-grade glioma patients, fewer than 10 primary glioblastoma patients and three non-glioma patients contributing non-neoplastic brain tissue were included in the paired cohort. Results the study describes overall, beyond this receptor: VJ-independent divergence between tissue and blood was below expectation in non-neoplastic patients but above expectation in all gliomas, especially low-grade gliomas. Only a very small number of CDR3 sequences turned up in both tissue and blood, a result put down to high CDR3 diversity combined with limited sampling. Group comparisons rested on small numbers: three non-neoplastic, three low-grade glioma and fewer than ten glioblastoma patients.

Including cysteine and phenylalanine, the CDR3 has 13 amino acids. Only the CDR3 part of the read is kept: 39 bases, read in frame from the first base. CDR1 and CDR2 were assigned from the germline V gene as SQVTM and ANQGSEA. The V and J ends are trimmed by 3 bases and 8 bases, leaving 14 bases between them. The iRepertoire nested amplicon-rescue multiplex PCR (arm-PCR) platform was used to amplify TCR alpha and beta CDR3 regions from RNA. For one-step reverse transcription and amplification, roughly 100-450 ng of tissue mRNA or PBMC total RNA was used as input. Following bead purification, Illumina adapters were added through a secondary multiplex PCR, and the libraries were then gel-purified between 200 and 400 bp. Demultiplexing relied on internal 6-nucleotide barcodes carried by the libraries. The libraries were sequenced on an Illumina MiSeq using 2x220 or 2x250 nucleotide paired-end reads. The authors processed their data as follows. Paired reads were merged with FLASH 1.2.11 and aligned to the GRCh37 human genome with BWA-MEM before extracting TRA and TRB reads. V and J assignment used an IMGT-derived reference of cassette sequences and CDR3 motifs that included pseudogenes. Three-frame translation of reads was performed, and productive CDR3s were defined as those with a C...FGXG motif and no stop codons. Clonotypes were defined as unique combinations of V-J cassette pair and CDR3 amino acid sequence. Hamming distance filtering was applied to reads, with thresholds set by the sequence error rate of each sample in mapped regions. TCRdb reworked the public reads: Q25 trimming with fastp, MiXCR clone assembly, productive beta chains retained. Under each unique CDR3 protein, matching rows form one entry showing the most common genes and DNA. These V and J calls are TCRdb output, not the study's own analysis. Here the sample has 16,000 or so distinct CDR3 sequences; more than 45% occur a single time. Around 39% of the sample belongs to the ten largest clones.

The TCR originated in a human donor with low-grade glioma or glioblastoma, undergoing nonglioma brain surgery, or in good health (not recorded which). Sequences were obtained from glioma tissue, nonneoplastic brain tissue, or PBMCs (not recorded which). Rearrangement joined TRBV29-1 to TRBJ2-1, with the D gene too uncertain to name. Read as DNA, the sequence is TGCAGCGTTGATATTGGGCCCTTGGATGAGCAGTTCTTC. The resulting protein is CSVDIGPLDEQFF.